These 6 T cell receptor beta chains were all obtained from the same sample, sequenced in a study of technical replicates of blood from a handful of donors. The method was immunoSEQ multiplex PCR; TCRdb's version includes in-frame clones alone and lacks a portion of them. The sample carries 75,000 to 90,000 clones, roughly 96% recorded once. The sequencing sample was made of T cells isolated from PBMCs. The receptors originated from a human donor in good health.

V is TRBV11-2 and J is TRBJ2-2, with TRBD1 identical over 7 bases. This CDR3 is 15 amino acids long. In germline, CDR1 is SGHAT, CDR2 FQNNGV. Unmatched junction bases numbered 7, after V lost 5 bases and J lost 4 bases. The CDR3 here is CASSKTGSGTGELFF. CDR3 DNA: TGTGCCAGCAGCAAGACAGGGTCGGGCACCGGGGAGCTGTTTTTT.

The chain couples TRBV10-3 to TRBJ1-4; 8 positions agree with TRBD1. The CDR3 sequence is 14 residues long. Germline V gene data show CDR1 as ENHRY and CDR2 as SYGVKD. J was trimmed by 8 bases and V by 4 bases; bases with no gene match: 6. CDR3 sequence reads: CAISADRVREKLFF. CDR3 nucleotides: TGTGCCATCAGTGCGGACAGGGTAAGGGAAAAACTGTTTTTT.

The chain combines TRBV19 with TRBJ1-5, with D maybe TRBD1 (5 bases). The CDR3 consists of 15 residues. V was cut by 5 bases and J by 4 bases, with 15 bases left in between. The germline CDR1 and CDR2 sequences are LNHDA and SQIVND (reference sequence). The CDR3 region has the DNA TGTGCCAGTAGTTCTTGGGGCAGGGATAATCAGCCCCAGCATTTT. As protein: CASSSWGRDNQPQHF.

The chain uses TRBV10-3 and TRBJ1-1, with D perhaps TRBD1 (6 bases). CDR3 size: 14 residues. CDR1 ENHRY and CDR2 SYGVKD come from the germline V gene. Trimming removed 3 bases at V and 1 base at J, with 9 bases between. CDR3 residues: CAISDLQGNTEAFF. The CDR3 DNA is TGTGCCATCAGTGATTTACAGGGGAACACTGAAGCTTTCTTT.

The chain employs TRBV6-5 and TRBJ1-2; TRBD1 agrees at 11 bases. The junction had 5 bases not matched to a gene; V was cut back by 4 bases and J by 7 bases. Germline CDR1 is MNHEY and CDR2 is SVGAGI. This CDR3 is built from 14 residues. CDR3 coding DNA: TGTGCCAGCAGTTTGCGGGACAGGGGGTTTGGCTACACCTTC. Translating gives CASSLRDRGFGYTF.

The chain is built from TRBV2 and TRBJ2-3; 12 bases are shared with TRBD2. The CDR3 length is 18 residues. V gave up 4 bases and J gave up 2 bases; unmatched junction bases: 10. Germline V gene data show CDR1 as SNHLY and CDR2 as FYNNEI. CDR3 sequence reads: CASSGPRLAGVNTDTQYF. The CDR3 DNA sequence: TGTGCCAGCAGTGGCCCCCGACTAGCGGGAGTTAACACAGATACGCAGTATTTT.